Below, 30 T cell receptor beta chains from the same sample are listed, as sequenced in a study of blood T cell repertoires in COVID-19. TCRdb keeps only in-frame clones here, not all; method: immunoSEQ multiplex PCR. The table includes 300,000 to 350,000 clones, nearly 90% detected once. The sequenced sample consisted of peripheral blood. These receptors originate from a woman aged 40 to 49 with COVID-19, enrolled during active disease.

This clone was picked up one time. The rearrangement joins TRBV7-2 to TRBJ1-2, with D uncertain. The CDR3 contains 14 residues. V was trimmed by 5 bases and J by 2 bases, leaving 12 bases between them. Germline V CDR1 and CDR2: SGHTA, FQGNSA. This chain's CDR3 is CASSPQEGNYGYTF. The CDR3 DNA reads as TGTGCCAGCAGCCCGCAGGAGGGCAACTATGGCTACACCTTC.

The chain combines TRBV18 with TRBJ1-3, with TRBD1 matching 7 bases. The length of the CDR3 is 18 residues. Germline-derived CDR1 and CDR2 are KGHSH and LQKENI. V shed 0 bases, J shed 0 bases, and the junction held 8 bases outside the gene matches. CDR3 amino acids: CASSPPQGGYFSGNTIYF. CDR3 DNA: TGTGCCAGCTCACCACCCCAAGGGGGCTACTTCTCTGGAAACACCATATATTTT.

The genes are TRBV4-3 and TRBJ2-1; 9 nucleotides match TRBD2. This CDR3 has 17 amino acids. From germline, CDR1 is LGHNA and CDR2 YSLEER. Trimming removed 0 bases from V and 8 bases from J; junction bases left unmatched: 11. Here the CDR3 DNA reads TGCGCCAGCAGCCAAGACGGTAGCGGGAGCCGGGGGGATGAGCAGTTCTTC. Translated, it gives CASSQDGSGSRGDEQFF.

The J gene is TRBJ2-3, the V gene TRBV3-1 (or the pseudogene TRBV3-2), with 7 bases that match TRBD1. The CDR3 is 16 residues long. The V segment lost 4 bases and the J segment 4 bases; nucleotides outside the gene matches: 11. The germline gives CDR1 LGHDT, CDR2 YNNKEL (reference sequence). CDR3 residues: CASSRRTGVLSDTQYF. The DNA of the CDR3 is TGTGCCAGCAGCCGTAGGACAGGAGTGCTGTCAGATACGCAGTATTTT.

The chain combines TRBV5-5 with TRBJ1-1, with TRBD1 matching over 12 bases. V lost 0 bases to trimming and J lost 9 bases; unmatched junction nucleotides: 3. Germline V gene sequence: CDR1 SGHKS, CDR2 YYEKEE (reference sequence). CDR3 length equals 14 residues. CDR3 amino acids: CASSLGDRGQQAFF. The CDR3 DNA follows: TGTGCCAGCAGCTTGGGGGACAGGGGGCAGCAAGCTTTCTTT.

The chain employs TRBV29-1 and TRBJ1-4; TRBD1 matches at 10 bases. J lost 8 bases, V lost 7 bases, and 4 bases had no gene match. CDR1 and CDR2 (germline): SQVTM, ANQGSEA. The CDR3 is 12 amino acids. CDR3 in amino acids: CSATGGEEKLFF. CDR3 bases: TGCAGCGCGACAGGGGGCGAAGAAAAACTGTTTTTT.

Here the CDR3 reads CASSEPDTEAFF. The CDR3 DNA is TGTGCCAGCAGTGAACCCGACACTGAAGCTTTCTTT. V is TRBV6-1 and J is TRBJ1-1; no reliable D call. This CDR3 comprises 12 residues. V gave up 2 bases and J gave up 3 bases, with 4 bases separating them. CDR1 and CDR2 from the germline V gene are MNHNS and SASEGT.

This rearrangement joins TRBV7-2 to TRBJ1-1; 7 bases line up with TRBD1. The V gene end was trimmed by 2 bases and the J gene end by 10 bases; junction bases not matched to a gene: 10. The germline V gene has CDR1 SGHTA and CDR2 FQGNSA. This CDR3 is built from 14 residues. CDR3 region: CASSLSQGGRSAFF. DNA of the CDR3: TGTGCCAGCAGCTTATCCCAGGGGGGCAGGTCAGCTTTCTTT. The full variable domain, in which reference TRBV7-2 and TRBJ1-1 provide the parts outside the CDR3, is GAGVSQSPSNKVTEKGKDVELRCDPISGHTALYWYRQSLGQGLEFLIYFQGNSAPDKSGLPSDRFSAERTGGSVSTLTIQRTQQEDSAVYLCASSLSQGGRSAFFGQGTRLTVV.

The chain joins TRBV19 to TRBJ1-1; 9 nucleotides agree with TRBD1. Germline lookup yields CDR1 LNHDA and CDR2 SQIVND (reference sequence). J lost 5 bases, V lost 3 bases, and 4 bases had no gene match. CDR3 length equals 14 residues. In DNA form, the CDR3 reads TGTGCCAGTAGTATGGGGACAGGGAGAACTGAAGCTTTCTTT. As protein: CASSMGTGRTEAFF.

V and J are TRBV14 and TRBJ2-3; D is undetermined. CDR3 length: 13 amino acids. The germline V gene encodes CDR1 SGHDN and CDR2 FVKESK. Trimming shortened V by 1 base and J by 4 bases, and 6 bases separated the two germline ends. CDR3 nucleotides: TGTGCCAGCAGCCAAGGTCGGGCAGATACGCAGTATTTT. Protein product: CASSQGRADTQYF.

The rearrangement joins TRBV27 to TRBJ1-2; 9 nucleotides line up with TRBD1. V gave up 3 bases and J gave up 3 bases; unmatched junction bases: 2. Germline assignment: CDR1 MNHEY and CDR2 SMNVEV (reference sequence). The CDR3 spans 14 residues. The CDR3 nucleotides are TGTGCCAGCAGTTTTTGGGACAGGGACTATGGCTACACCTTC. It specifies CASSFWDRDYGYTF.

The chain uses TRBV30 and TRBJ2-2, with 8 bases lining up with TRBD1. The CDR3 consists of 15 residues. The V segment lost 5 bases and the J segment 4 bases; nucleotides outside the gene matches: 9. CDR1 GTSNPN and CDR2 SVGIG come from the germline V gene (reference sequence). Written as DNA, the CDR3 is TGTGCCTGGGCTCAGACAGGGGCGGGCACCGGGGAGCTGTTTTTT. It is translated as CAWAQTGAGTGELFF.

The chain is built from TRBV30 and TRBJ1-1; 8 bases match TRBD1. There are 12 residues in the CDR3. Unmatched junction bases numbered 5, after V lost 4 bases and J lost 7 bases. CDR1 and CDR2 from the germline V gene are GTSNPN and SVGIG (reference sequence). The CDR3 DNA sequence: TGTGCCTGGAACCCCGGACAGGGTGAAGCTTTCTTT. This sequence encodes CAWNPGQGEAFF.

This clone appeared a single time. The J gene is TRBJ1-5, the V gene TRBV30, with D unresolved. CDR3 length equals 15 residues. CDR1 is GTSNPN and CDR2 is SVGIG in the germline V gene (reference sequence). V gave up 0 bases and J gave up 6 bases, with 15 bases separating them. Written as DNA, the CDR3 is TGTGCCTGGAGTGTCGCCGCCGGAGCGGGTCAGCCCCAGCATTTT. Protein product: CAWSVAAGAGQPQHF.

The rearrangement joins TRBV28 to TRBJ1-6, with no clear D. CDR1 is MDHEN and CDR2 is SYDVKM in the germline V gene. V shed 5 bases and J shed 4 bases, with 18 bases lying between them. This CDR3 contains 17 residues. CDR3 sequence reads: CASSPSEASKYNSPLHF. CDR3 coding DNA: TGTGCCAGCAGTCCCTCGGAAGCGAGCAAATATAATTCACCCCTCCACTTT.

In its sample, this clone was seen a few times. The CDR3: CASSLGPGGVGNTIYF. In DNA, the CDR3 is TGTGCCAGCAGCCTCGGCCCAGGGGGCGTCGGAAACACCATATATTTT. The chain recombines TRBV5-6 with TRBJ1-3, with 8 bases aligning to TRBD1. The CDR3 has 16 amino acids. The V segment lost 4 bases and the J segment 4 bases; nucleotides outside the gene matches: 10. The germline CDR1 and CDR2 sequences are SGHDT and YYEEEE.

The V and J genes are TRBV12-3 or TRBV12-4 and TRBJ1-2; D is undetermined. The V end lost 5 bases, the J end lost 1 base, and 8 bases lay between the germline ends. CDR3 length equals 13 residues. CDR3 region: CASSLQFNYGYTF. CDR3 sequence (DNA): TGTGCCAGCAGTCTGCAGTTTAACTATGGCTACACCTTC.

The genes are TRBV18 and TRBJ1-4, with 7 bases lining up with TRBD1. Germline loops: CDR1 KGHSH, CDR2 LQKENI. This CDR3 spans 16 amino acids. V dropped 3 bases and J dropped 0; count of bases not matched to a gene: 4. The CDR3 is CASSPGQITTNEKLFF. The DNA of the CDR3 is TGTGCCAGCTCACCGGGACAGATTACAACTAATGAAAAACTGTTTTTT.

The V and J genes are TRBV5-1 and TRBJ1-1; 7 bases fit TRBD1. The CDR3 spans 14 residues. Trimming at V came to 4 bases and at J to 4 bases, leaving 7 bases not matched to a gene. Germline-derived CDR1 and CDR2 are SGHRS and YFSETQ. This chain's CDR3 is CASSIGGPITEAFF. In nucleotides, the CDR3 is TGCGCCAGCAGCATAGGGGGCCCCATCACTGAAGCTTTCTTT.

This clone was seen a few times. This rearrangement joins TRBV27 to TRBJ2-3, with 12 bases aligning to TRBD2. The V gene end was trimmed by 5 bases and the J gene end by 7 bases; junction bases not matched to a gene: 10. The length of the CDR3 is 16 residues. Germline V gene sequence: CDR1 MNHEY, CDR2 SMNVEV (reference sequence). The CDR3 bases are TGTGCCAGCAGTATCGGGACTAGCGGGCCGCGGTATACGCAGTATTTT. This codes for CASSIGTSGPRYTQYF.

V gene TRBV5-1 combines with J gene TRBJ2-2, with 8 bases aligning to TRBD1. With 7 bases clipped from V and 1 base from J, the junction kept 6 bases outside the gene matches. Germline V gene data show CDR1 as SGHRS and CDR2 as YFSETQ. This CDR3 spans 15 amino acids. In nucleotides, the CDR3 is TGCGCCAGCGGGTCAGGGACAGGGAACACCGGGGAGCTGTTTTTT. Protein: CASGSGTGNTGELFF.

The chain has TRBV6-2 or TRBV6-3 and TRBJ2-1; 10 positions match TRBD2. V trimming: 4 bases; J trimming: 4 bases; junction bases outside the gene matches: 4. The CDR3 contains 15 residues. Germline lookup yields CDR1 MNHEY and CDR2 SVGEGT. The CDR3: CASSFPLAGYNEQFF. CDR3 coding DNA: TGTGCCAGCAGTTTTCCACTAGCGGGATACAATGAGCAGTTCTTC.

This clone was seen once. V usage is TRBV6-2 or TRBV6-3 and J usage is TRBJ1-2, with a possible D match to TRBD1 (5 bases). The V and J ends lost 0 bases and 8 bases respectively, with 10 bases between them. Germline V gene sequence: CDR1 MNHEY, CDR2 SVGEGT. CDR3 length: 13 residues. For the CDR3, the DNA is TGTGCCAGCAGTTACTCCAGGGTAGGAGGCTACACCTTC. Amino acids: CASSYSRVGGYTF.

The gene calls are TRBV7-2 and TRBJ1-2; D possibly corresponds to TRBD1 (6 bases). Trimming left V 1 base short and J 8 bases short, with 14 bases between. This CDR3 contains 14 residues. The germline V gene has CDR1 SGHTA and CDR2 FQGNSA. CDR3 region: CASSLDPRGRGYTF. Here the CDR3 DNA reads TGTGCCAGCAGCTTAGATCCCAGGGGTAGGGGCTACACCTTC. Together with reference TRBV7-2 and TRBJ1-2, the CDR3 gives the full variable domain: GAGVSQSPSNKVTEKGKDVELRCDPISGHTALYWYRQSLGQGLEFLIYFQGNSAPDKSGLPSDRFSAERTGGSVSTLTIQRTQQEDSAVYLCASSLDPRGRGYTFGSGTRLTVV.

This clone was recorded only once. The chain uses TRBV28 and TRBJ2-5, with 16 positions matching TRBD2. Germline CDR1 is MDHEN and CDR2 is SYDVKM. J lost 4 bases, V lost 5 bases, and 7 bases had no gene match. The CDR3 runs 17 residues. CDR3 nucleotides: TGTGCCAGCAGTCCGGGACTAGCGGGGGGGGTAGGAGAGACCCAGTACTTC. This codes for CASSPGLAGGVGETQYF.

V usage is TRBV28 and J usage is TRBJ2-7; maybe TRBD2 (6 bases). The CDR3 spans 13 residues. Deletions cut 7 bases from V and 5 bases from J, with 15 bases between. Looked up from germline, CDR1 is MDHEN and CDR2 is SYDVKM. CDR3 in amino acids: CASTTEGPDEQYF. The CDR3, as DNA: TGTGCCAGCACCACGGAGGGGCCGGACGAGCAGTACTTC.

J is TRBJ2-7 and V is TRBV30, with no clear D. The germline V gene encodes CDR1 GTSNPN and CDR2 SVGIG (reference sequence). The ends were cut back, 0 bases at V and 5 bases at J, with 14 bases in the middle. The CDR3 spans 14 residues. DNA for the CDR3: TGTGCCTGGAGTGTAGTCCCAATCCGCGACGAGCAGTACTTC. Translating gives CAWSVVPIRDEQYF.

This clone was counted between two and nine times. This sequence joins TRBV30 and TRBJ2-7, with 7 positions matching TRBD2. Germline-derived CDR1 and CDR2 are GTSNPN and SVGIG (reference sequence). The CDR3 is 14 residues long. V was clipped by 4 bases and J by 2 bases; unmatched bases: 8. CDR3 in DNA: TGTGCCTGGACCCCCACGGGAGGACCCTACGAGCAGTACTTC. It is translated as CAWTPTGGPYEQYF.

The chain carries TRBV15 and TRBJ2-3; D perhaps matches TRBD1 (6 bases). V was clipped by 2 bases and J by 5 bases, with 11 bases between them. The CDR3 totals 14 residues. Germline V gene sequence: CDR1 LNHNV, CDR2 YYDKDF (reference sequence). The CDR3 here is CATSRSKQGDTQYF. The CDR3 coding sequence is TGTGCCACCAGCAGATCCAAACAGGGAGATACGCAGTATTTT.

The rearrangement uses TRBV4-2 and TRBJ1-1; D unclear. The length of the CDR3 is 16 residues. Deletions cut 0 bases from V and 4 bases from J, with 15 bases between. The germline V gene has CDR1 LGHNA and CDR2 YNFKEQ. CDR3 loop: CASSQEGNLKRTEAFF. The CDR3 DNA is TGTGCCAGCAGCCAAGAGGGTAATCTAAAGCGCACTGAAGCTTTCTTT.